These 32 T cell receptor beta chains were sequenced from one sample in a study of beta chain features in type 1 diabetes (dated by TCRdb to the late 2010s). These receptors' antigens are unknown. The library was produced with the immunoSEQ multiplex PCR assay. The entire isolated RNA was reverse transcribed using the High Capacity cDNA Reverse Transcription Kit, and thus expressed TCRB transcripts were sequenced. The clones in this table, taken by TCRdb from immuneACCESS, are in-frame only. Not every clone is retained; where verified, under half of the shortfall comes from an unresolved V gene, and the cause of the rest is unknown. This sample has more than 250,000 clones in its table, and around an eighth of those were observed once. The ten largest make up about 0.017% of the sample. Broad study findings and their caveats: A moderate but significant shortening of TCRB CDR3 length was observed in type 1 diabetes patients in all four CD4+ subsets.

The specimen was naive CD4+ T cells from blood. Taken with the paper, the label for cell subset or site translates to: true naive CD4+ T cells. These TCRs come from a man aged 25 to 40 with type 1 diabetes.

V usage is TRBV9 and J usage is TRBJ2-2; D is possibly TRBD2 (5 bases). V gave up 4 bases and J gave up 2 bases, with 15 bases separating them. Germline assignment: CDR1 SGDLS and CDR2 YYNGEE. This CDR3 is 16 amino acids long. In DNA, the CDR3 is TGTGCCAGCAGCCCAGTGGGCGGGTTCAACACCGGGGAGCTGTTTTTT. Translation: CASSPVGGFNTGELFF.

The table lists this clone with a few counts. The CDR3 bases are TGTGCCAGCAGATCTCGGTGGGATACGCAGTATTTT. It yields the protein CASRSRWDTQYF. The gene calls are TRBV28 and TRBJ2-3; the D is unclear. Germline V gene sequence: CDR1 MDHEN, CDR2 SYDVKM. This CDR3 comprises 12 residues. The V end was cut by 6 bases, the J end by 6 bases, with 10 bases between.

The gene calls are TRBV28 and TRBJ2-7; TRBD2 matches at 7 bases. Per the germline V gene, CDR1 is MDHEN and CDR2 is SYDVKM. V shed 4 bases and J 3 bases; nucleotides not matched to a gene: 9. The CDR3 sequence is 15 residues long. The CDR3, as DNA: TGTGCCAGCAGTTCATCAACCGCTAGCGGCTACGAGCAGTACTTC. This sequence encodes CASSSSTASGYEQYF.

Details on this clone: The same CDR3 arises from other DNA sequences in this sample as well. This rearrangement joins TRBV30 to TRBJ1-3; D uncertain. CDR1 and CDR2 from the germline V gene are GTSNPN and SVGIG (reference sequence). This CDR3 is built from 14 residues. The germline V and J ends were trimmed by 1 base and 0 bases, with 7 bases remaining between them. CDR3 DNA: TGTGCCTGGAGTGCTGGCGGCTCTGGAAACACCATATATTTT. Protein: CAWSAGGSGNTIYF. Combining the CDR3 with reference TRBV30 and TRBJ1-3 gives the whole variable domain SQTIHQWPATLVQPVGSPLSLECTVEGTSNPNLYWYRQAAGRGLQLLFYSVGIGQISSEVPQNLSASRPQDRQFILSSKKLLLSDSGFYLCAWSAGGSGNTIYFGEGSWLTVV.

A few counts support this clone. This rearrangement joins TRBV30 to TRBJ1-2, with D hard to call. Trimming left V 0 bases short and J 9 bases short, with 11 bases between. The germline gives CDR1 GTSNPN, CDR2 SVGIG (reference sequence). This CDR3 spans 12 amino acids. The DNA for the CDR3 is TGTGCCTGGAGTGTCCCGGGTGTCAGCTACACCTTC. This sequence encodes CAWSVPGVSYTF. The variable domain in full, with the rest retrieved from reference TRBV30 and TRBJ1-2, is SQTIHQWPATLVQPVGSPLSLECTVEGTSNPNLYWYRQAAGRGLQLLFYSVGIGQISSEVPQNLSASRPQDRQFILSSKKLLLSDSGFYLCAWSVPGVSYTFGSGTRLTVV.

This clone occurred a few times. The rearrangement joins TRBV23-1 to TRBJ1-1; 8 bases are a match to TRBD1. TRBV23-1 is designated an ORF whose function remains uncertain. The length of the CDR3 is 15 residues. V dropped 0 bases and J dropped 11; count of bases not matched to a gene: 11. The CDR3 here is CASSQSPGGIDDAFF. DNA of the CDR3: TGCGCCAGCAGTCAATCGCCAGGGGGCATTGATGACGCTTTCTTT.

The V call is TRBV9, the J call TRBJ1-1; 8 nucleotides agree with TRBD1. This CDR3 has 15 amino acids. V gave up 2 bases and J gave up 4 bases; unmatched junction bases: 7. CDR1 and CDR2 (germline): SGDLS, YYNGEE. This CDR3 reads CASSVFDRGGTEAFF. CDR3 in DNA: TGTGCCAGCAGCGTTTTCGACAGGGGTGGCACTGAAGCTTTCTTT.

The chain couples TRBV28 to TRBJ2-6; D unresolved. Trimming shortened V by 7 bases and J by 0 bases, and 16 bases separated the two germline ends. The CDR3 is 17 amino acids. The germline V gene has CDR1 MDHEN and CDR2 SYDVKM. In DNA form, the CDR3 reads TGTGCCAGCACCCATTGGAGTCTATACTCTGGGGCCAACGTCCTGACTTTC. Encoded protein: CASTHWSLYSGANVLTF.

The genes are TRBV7-3 and TRBJ2-1, with D unclear. Looked up from germline, CDR1 is SGHTA and CDR2 is FQGTGA. Trimming stripped 3 bases from V and 0 bases from J, with 9 bases between. The CDR3 is made up of 15 amino acids. The CDR3 here is CASSFWRSSYNEQFF. DNA for the CDR3: TGTGCCAGCAGCTTTTGGCGGAGCTCCTACAATGAGCAGTTCTTC.

On this clone: This same CDR3 is encoded by further DNA sequences in the sample. J is TRBJ1-1 and V is TRBV5-1; 7 bases match TRBD1. Germline CDR1 SGHRS, CDR2 YFSETQ. CDR3 length equals 14 residues. Germline trimming cut 2 bases from V and 1 base from J; bases unmatched to any gene: 2. In nucleotides, the CDR3 is TGCGCCAGCAGCTTACGGACAGGGAACACTGAAGCTTTCTTT. Its translation: CASSLRTGNTEAFF.

About this clone: This specimen includes other DNA sequences encoding the same CDR3. The chain combines TRBV9 with TRBJ2-5; 13 bases map to TRBD2. The CDR3 runs 16 residues. Per germline, CDR1 SGDLS and CDR2 YYNGEE. V trimming: 4 bases; J trimming: 1 base; junction bases outside the gene matches: 4. The CDR3 region is CASSPRLAGGQETQYF. CDR3 bases: TGTGCCAGCAGCCCGAGACTAGCGGGAGGCCAAGAGACCCAGTACTTC. Variable domain in full (rest from reference TRBV9 and TRBJ2-5): DSGVTQTPKHLITATGQRVTLRCSPRSGDLSVYWYQQSLDQGLQFLIQYYNGEERAKGNILERFSAQQFPDLHSELNLSSLELGDSALYFCASSPRLAGGQETQYFGPGTRLLVL.

This clone turned up a few times. This chain joins TRBV2 and TRBJ1-2; TRBD1 agrees at 8 bases. The germline gives CDR1 SNHLY, CDR2 FYNNEI. V was clipped by 6 bases and J by 4 bases; unmatched bases: 10. The CDR3 length is 15 residues. For the CDR3, the DNA is TGTGCCAGCAGGGACCGGGACAGGCAATTCTATGGCTACACCTTC. Protein product: CASRDRDRQFYGYTF.

The rearrangement links TRBV29-1 to TRBJ1-1; TRBD1 agrees at 10 bases. CDR3 length: 15 amino acids. The germline CDR1 and CDR2 sequences are SQVTM and ANQGSEA. The V gene end was trimmed by 6 bases and the J gene end by 4 bases; junction bases not matched to a gene: 11. The CDR3 here is CSVDGQGGPSTEAFF. The CDR3 DNA reads as TGCAGCGTAGATGGACAGGGGGGGCCCAGCACTGAAGCTTTCTTT.

In this sample, this clone turned up a few times. The chain is built from TRBV19 and TRBJ1-2, with a weak D call TRBD1 (5 bases). CDR1 LNHDA and CDR2 SQIVND come from the germline V gene (reference sequence). The ends were cut back, 6 bases at V and 4 bases at J, with 24 bases in the middle. This CDR3 comprises 17 residues. Written as DNA, the CDR3 is TGTGCCAGTAGGCCCTCAAGGGGCCCGGCACAAACCTATGGCTACACCTTC. It codes for CASRPSRGPAQTYGYTF.

Here the CDR3 reads CASISRTSGRRNTGELFF. For the CDR3, the DNA is TGTGCCAGCATTTCCCGGACTAGCGGGAGGCGGAACACCGGGGAGCTGTTTTTT. V is TRBV7-9 and J is TRBJ2-2; 14 nucleotides line up with TRBD2. Germline CDR1 SEHNR, CDR2 FQNEAQ (reference sequence). This CDR3 comprises 18 residues. V was clipped by 7 bases and J by 1 base; unmatched bases: 8. The full variable domain, rest sourced from reference TRBV7-9 and TRBJ2-2, is DTGVSQNPRHKITKRGQNVTFRCDPISEHNRLYWYRQTLGQGPEFLTYFQNEAQLEKSRLLSDRFSAERPKGSFSTLEIQRTEQGDSAMYLCASISRTSGRRNTGELFFGEGSRLTVL.

There are a few counts of this clone. The V and J genes are TRBV25-1 and TRBJ1-2, with D unclear. V lost 2 bases, J lost 1 base, and 5 bases lay in between. Germline V gene data show CDR1 as MGHDK and CDR2 as SYGVNS. The CDR3 extends over 13 amino acids. CDR3 in DNA: TGTGCCAGCAGTGAAACAAATAACTATGGCTACACCTTC. Encoded protein: CASSETNNYGYTF.

The genes are TRBV29-1 and TRBJ2-2; D is perhaps TRBD1 (6 bases). The CDR3 spans 13 residues. Germline loops: CDR1 SQVTM, CDR2 ANQGSEA. With 5 bases removed from V and 1 base from J, the gap between germline ends came to 8 bases. CDR3: CSVNRVNTGELFF. As DNA, the CDR3 is TGCAGCGTTAACAGGGTGAACACCGGGGAGCTGTTTTTT.

The chain has TRBV28 and TRBJ2-3, with TRBD1 matching over 7 bases. The J segment lost 1 base and the V segment lost 10 bases, leaving 2 bases of the junction unmatched. This CDR3 has 12 residues. Per germline, CDR1 MDHEN and CDR2 SYDVKM. The CDR3 loop is CATTGGTDTQYF. CDR3 sequence (DNA): TGTGCCACCACAGGGGGCACAGATACGCAGTATTTT.

This clone was found a few times. V is TRBV7-3 and J is TRBJ1-1; no definite D call. With 5 bases removed from V and 1 base from J, the gap between germline ends came to 8 bases. CDR3 length equals 13 residues. The germline CDR1 and CDR2 sequences are SGHTA and FQGTGA. The CDR3 here is CASSPHKNTEAFF. The DNA for the CDR3 is TGTGCCAGCAGCCCCCACAAGAACACTGAAGCTTTCTTT.

In its sample, this clone was seen a few times. The chain uses TRBV5-1 and TRBJ2-5; D might be TRBD2 (5 bases). CDR3 size: 15 residues. The germline gives CDR1 SGHRS, CDR2 YFSETQ. Trimming took off 2 bases at V and 2 bases at J, with 13 bases between the two ends. CDR3 amino acids: CASSLASGSQETQYF. The CDR3 bases are TGCGCCAGCAGCTTAGCGAGCGGATCACAAGAGACCCAGTACTTC. Full variable domain (outside the CDR3, taken from reference TRBV5-1 and TRBJ2-5): KAGVTQTPRYLIKTRGQQVTLSCSPISGHRSVSWYQQTPGQGLQFLFEYFSETQRNKGNFPGRFSGRQFSNSRSEMNVSTLELGDSALYLCASSLASGSQETQYFGPGTRLLVL.

J is TRBJ2-5 and V is TRBV28; a possible D gene is TRBD1 (6 bases). The CDR3 contains 14 residues. Looked up from germline, CDR1 is MDHEN and CDR2 is SYDVKM. The V gene lost 4 bases and the J gene lost 5 bases, with 14 bases spanning the gap. CDR3 region: CASSSQGLGETQYF. In DNA form, the CDR3 reads TGTGCCAGCAGTTCACAGGGCTTGGGTGAGACCCAGTACTTC.

The rearrangement links TRBV7-2 to TRBJ2-1, with TRBD1 matching over 7 bases. The junction had 4 bases not matched to a gene; V was cut back by 3 bases and J by 2 bases. The CDR3 extends over 15 amino acids. Per germline, CDR1 SGHTA and CDR2 FQGNSA. DNA of the CDR3: TGTGCCAGCAGCTTCCGACAGGGTCCCTACAATGAGCAGTTCTTC. It is translated as CASSFRQGPYNEQFF.

V and J are TRBV25-1 and TRBJ2-5; D might be TRBD2 (7 bases). The CDR3 loop spans 15 amino acids. The V end was cut by 8 bases, the J end by 5 bases, with 21 bases between. Germline V gene lookup returns CDR1 MGHDK and CDR2 SYGVNS. The CDR3 coding sequence is TGTGCCAGCTCCCGAATAGCAGGGAGGGGGGAGACCCAGTACTTC. Protein product: CASSRIAGRGETQYF.

The CDR3 DNA reads as TGTGCCATCAGTCAGGGGGCAGTGAACACTGAAGCTTTCTTT. This encodes CAISQGAVNTEAFF. V usage is TRBV10-3 and J usage is TRBJ1-1; 8 bases line up with TRBD1. The CDR3 spans 14 residues. The trim removed 5 bases at V and 0 bases at J, leaving 2 bases unmatched. Looked up from germline, CDR1 is ENHRY and CDR2 is SYGVKD.

The V gene is TRBV13, the J gene TRBJ1-1, with D tentatively TRBD1 (5 bases). Trimming took 0 bases from V and 6 from J, leaving 14 bases between them. The CDR3 runs 15 residues. Germline V gives CDR1 PRHDT, CDR2 FYEKMQ (reference sequence). As DNA, the CDR3 is TGTGCCAGCAGCTTAGGCCGTGGGGGAGGGTCTGAAGCTTTCTTT. Translation: CASSLGRGGGSEAFF.

This clone was seen a few times. The chain joins TRBV5-1 to TRBJ2-3; 10 bases agree with TRBD1. J lost 3 bases, V lost 6 bases, and 10 bases had no gene match. CDR3 length: 16 amino acids. CDR1 and CDR2 from the germline V gene are SGHRS and YFSETQ. The CDR3, as DNA: TGCGCCAGCACCTTCCAGGACAGGGGGGGAACAGATACGCAGTATTTT. It yields the protein CASTFQDRGGTDTQYF.

This chain links TRBV27 with TRBJ2-7; D possibly corresponds to TRBD2 (5 bases). Per germline, CDR1 MNHEY and CDR2 SMNVEV (reference sequence). This CDR3 has 14 residues. V dropped 5 bases and J dropped 6 bases, with 17 bases sitting between them. The DNA of the CDR3 is TGTGCCAGCAGTCCCCAGGATTGGGCGGGCGAGCAGTACTTC. Translated, it gives CASSPQDWAGEQYF.

This chain connects TRBV28 to TRBJ2-1; D might be TRBD2 (6 bases). The CDR3 spans 11 residues. The ends were cut back, 7 bases at V and 15 bases at J, with 16 bases in the middle. Per the germline V gene, CDR1 is MDHEN and CDR2 is SYDVKM. The DNA for the CDR3 is TGTGCCAGCACCTTCGGGGAGGAGGGGTTCTTC. Protein: CASTFGEEGFF.

The V and J genes are TRBV7-9 and TRBJ2-4; TRBD2 might be the D (5 bases). Germline loops: CDR1 SEHNR, CDR2 FQNEAQ (reference sequence). Between the trimmed V and J ends, which lost 5 bases and 0 bases, there was a span of 14 bases. CDR3 size: 16 residues. The DNA of the CDR3 is TGTGCCAGCAGCCTTGCCGGGGATGGAGCCAAAAACATTCAGTACTTC. Translated: CASSLAGDGAKNIQYF.

This clone has only a few counts. V is TRBV30 and J is TRBJ1-2; D unclear. CDR3 size: 12 residues. Trimming took off 1 base at V and 1 base at J, with 4 bases between the two ends. Germline CDR1 is GTSNPN and CDR2 is SVGIG (reference sequence). The CDR3 coding sequence is TGTGCCTGGAGTGCAGATAACTATGGCTACACCTTC. This gives the protein CAWSADNYGYTF.

A few counts support this clone. This chain joins TRBV19 and TRBJ1-5, with 11 bases lining up with TRBD1. Trimming removed 3 bases from V and 10 bases from J; junction bases left unmatched: 8. From germline, CDR1 is LNHDA and CDR2 SQIVND (reference sequence). CDR3 length: 15 amino acids. The CDR3 nucleotides are TGTGCCAGTAGTATCCTCGGGACAGGGGGGAAACCCCAGCATTTT. As protein: CASSILGTGGKPQHF.

This clone was seen a handful of times. This chain connects TRBV30 to TRBJ2-7; D ambiguous. The V gene's germline CDR1 is GTSNPN and CDR2 SVGIG (reference sequence). The CDR3 extends over 12 amino acids. Deletions cut 2 bases from V and 2 bases from J, with 7 bases between. CDR3 residues: CAWSMSAYEQYF. The CDR3 DNA reads TGTGCCTGGAGTATGTCAGCCTACGAGCAGTACTTC.